This T cell receptor beta chain was profiled in a study of T cell responses to AZD1222 COVID-19 vaccine. In the study overall: The study pooled second doses at about 4 or about 12 weeks.

Sequencing used immunoSEQ multiplex PCR; TCRdb keeps in-frame clones, though not all of them. The top ten clones hold under 3.5% of a sample with approximately 99,000 clones, roughly 87% of them seen once. V was pared by 10 bases and J by 2 bases, with 17 bases between. This CDR3 is 14 amino acids long. The germline V gene encodes CDR1 SGHNT and CDR2 YENEEA. Whole-study results and caveats: Following two doses of AZD1222, Spike-specific TCR breadth and depth rose.

This clone showed up just once. Its target is unknown. V and J are TRBV11-3 and TRBJ2-5; maybe TRBD2 (6 bases). This sequence was found in an adult in good health. Sequencing was performed on peripheral blood, taken on day 0 of AZD1222 vaccination. This chain's CDR3 is CAISTPGEQETQYF. CDR3 coding DNA: TGTGCCATCTCAACCCCGGGGGAACAAGAGACCCAGTACTTC.